These 21 T cell receptor beta chains share one sample of origin, sequenced in a study of cytomegalovirus exposure and HLA in healthy donors. The PCR employed 60 Vbeta primers together with 13 Jbeta primers. TCRdb's table, derived via immunoSEQ multiplex PCR, lists solely in-frame clones and lacks some. Of 100,000 to 150,000 clones listed, around 70% were seen once; the top ten hold approximately 7%. The specimen was PBMCs. The receptor set was obtained from a man aged 40-55 years in good health and CMV-seropositive.

The chain recombines TRBV2 with TRBJ2-1; TRBD2 aligns across 7 bases. J gave up 2 bases and V 7 bases, and 5 bases lay outside the gene matches. Germline CDR1 and CDR2: SNHLY and FYNNEI. CDR3 length equals 14 residues. CDR3 DNA sequence: TGTGCCAGCAACTGGGAGGGCACCTACAATGAGCAGTTCTTC. Amino acid sequence: CASNWEGTYNEQFF. The variable domain in full, completed from reference TRBV2 and TRBJ2-1, reads EPEVTQTPSHQVTQMGQEVILRCVPISNHLYFYWYRQILGQKVEFLVSFYNNEISEKSEIFDDQFSVERPDGSNFTLKIRSTKLEDSAMYFCASNWEGTYNEQFFGPGTRLTVL.

The chain recombines TRBV6-5 with TRBJ1-1; D might be TRBD1 (5 bases). Germline V gene data show CDR1 as MNHEY and CDR2 as SVGAGI. V lost 2 bases to trimming and J lost 6 bases, with 16 bases between them. The length of the CDR3 is 15 residues. The CDR3 here is CASSYGGVGPPEAFF. The CDR3 DNA follows: TGTGCCAGCAGTTACGGGGGGGTCGGCCCGCCTGAAGCTTTCTTT.

The rearrangement links TRBV7-9 to TRBJ2-3; TRBD2 is a possible D gene (6 bases). CDR1 is SEHNR and CDR2 is FQNEAQ in the germline V gene (reference sequence). The CDR3 sequence is 15 residues long. Trimming removed 3 bases at V and 4 bases at J, with 14 bases between. CDR3 nucleotide sequence: TGTGCCAGCAGCTTTACCGGGAGAATCCCAGATACGCAGTATTTT. Its translation is CASSFTGRIPDTQYF.

This chain connects TRBV7-9 to TRBJ1-2; possible D gene TRBD1, 6 bases. Germline CDR1 and CDR2: SEHNR and FQNEAQ (reference sequence). CDR3 length: 14 residues. The ends were cut back, 5 bases at V and 7 bases at J, with 17 bases in the middle. CDR3 residues: CASSDNVGASGYTF. In DNA form, the CDR3 reads TGTGCCAGCAGCGATAATGTGGGGGCGAGTGGCTACACCTTC.

This clone has more than one count but fewer than ten. This rearrangement joins TRBV29-1 to TRBJ1-5; D unresolved. V lost 6 bases and J 2 bases, leaving 11 bases between the germline ends. The CDR3 covers 13 residues. Germline-derived CDR1 and CDR2 are SQVTM and ANQGSEA. The CDR3 here is CSVRADGNQPQHF. The DNA for the CDR3 is TGCAGCGTGAGGGCGGACGGCAATCAGCCCCAGCATTTT.

This chain connects TRBV28 to TRBJ2-5; weak D call: TRBD1 (5 bases). V gave up 3 bases and J gave up 5 bases, with 16 bases separating them. CDR1 is MDHEN, CDR2 SYDVKM, per germline. This CDR3 contains 15 residues. CDR3 residues: CASSFGGAGRETQYF. Written as DNA, the CDR3 is TGTGCCAGCAGTTTCGGTGGAGCAGGGCGGGAGACCCAGTACTTC.

This chain links TRBV5-3 with TRBJ2-1, with TRBD2 matching 7 bases. TRBV5-3 is an ORF; its function is uncertain. This CDR3 has 15 amino acids. The junction had 13 bases not matched to a gene; V was cut back by 4 bases and J by 9 bases. CDR3 sequence: CARSRTRIRLREQFF. CDR3 DNA sequence: TGTGCCAGAAGCCGGACTAGAATAAGGTTACGTGAGCAGTTCTTC.

The rearrangement links TRBV27 to TRBJ2-6; no definite D call. Germline V gene lookup returns CDR1 MNHEY and CDR2 SMNVEV (reference sequence). The CDR3 runs 14 residues. The V gene lost 2 bases and the J gene lost 2 bases, with 4 bases spanning the gap. The CDR3 region is CASSLLPGANVLTF. CDR3 DNA sequence: TGTGCCAGCAGTTTACTCCCTGGGGCCAACGTCCTGACTTTC.

The genes are TRBV6-5 and TRBJ1-1, with a tentative D call TRBD1 (5 bases). The CDR3 covers 12 residues. Germline V gives CDR1 MNHEY, CDR2 SVGAGI. V was shortened by 7 bases and J by 7 bases, with 13 bases between the two germline ends. CDR3 loop: CASTTGGGEAFF. The CDR3 bases are TGTGCCAGCACGACTGGGGGGGGTGAAGCTTTCTTT.

The rearrangement links TRBV5-1 to TRBJ2-6; possibly TRBD1 for D (6 bases). The ends were cut back, 1 base at V and 0 bases at J, with 14 bases in the middle. The CDR3 runs to 18 residues. Per the germline V gene, CDR1 is SGHRS and CDR2 is YFSETQ. As DNA, the CDR3 is TGCGCCAGCAGCTTGAGGGACAACTACCCCTCTGGGGCCAACGTCCTGACTTTC. Protein sequence: CASSLRDNYPSGANVLTF.

This clone was recorded only once. The chain recombines TRBV5-5 with TRBJ1-2, with TRBD1 matching over 10 bases. The germline CDR1 and CDR2 sequences are SGHKS and YYEKEE (reference sequence). CDR3 length equals 15 residues. Trimming took 3 bases from V and 8 from J; bases not matched to a gene: 10. In DNA form, the CDR3 reads TGTGCCAGCAGCTACGGGACAGGGGAGGGAGTAGGCTACACCTTC. Residues: CASSYGTGEGVGYTF.

This clone came up a few times. The chain employs TRBV7-2 and TRBJ2-2; D call uncertain. V shed 5 bases and J shed 0 bases, with 13 bases lying between them. Germline loops: CDR1 SGHTA, CDR2 FQGNSA. The CDR3 runs to 16 residues. CDR3 sequence reads: CASSLYSPANTGELFF. The CDR3 bases are TGTGCCAGCAGCCTCTATTCGCCGGCGAACACCGGGGAGCTGTTTTTT.

Turning to this clone: One end of the junction fails to match germline, which may point to a read error. Other DNA sequences from this sample encode an identical CDR3 as well. The genes are TRBV5-1 and TRBJ2-7; tentatively, D is TRBD1 (6 bases). The CDR3 spans 14 residues. The germline V gene has CDR1 SGHRS and CDR2 YFSETQ. CDR3 sequence (DNA): TGCGCCAGCAGCCCGCAAACAGGGTCGGACGAGCAATACTTC. It encodes CASSPQTGSDEQYF. Full variable domain (remainder filled in from reference TRBV5-1 and TRBJ2-7): KAGVTQTPRYLIKTRGQQVTLSCSPISGHRSVSWYQQTPGQGLQFLFEYFSETQRNKGNFPGRFSGRQFSNSRSEMNVSTLELGDSALYLCASSPQTGSDEQYFGPGTRLTVT.

In this sample, this clone is large (0.1 to 1%). The chain uses TRBV11-2 and TRBJ1-6; weak D call: TRBD1 (6 bases). The V end lost 4 bases, the J end lost 7 bases, and 17 bases lay between the germline ends. Germline lookup yields CDR1 SGHAT and CDR2 FQNNGV. The CDR3 covers 16 residues. This chain's CDR3 is CASSSPRTQGNSPLHF. The CDR3, as DNA: TGTGCCAGCAGCTCCCCCCGCACCCAGGGGAATTCACCCCTCCACTTT.

This clone was counted a few times. The chain recombines TRBV27 with TRBJ1-5; the match to TRBD1 covers 7 bases. CDR3 length: 15 amino acids. J lost 4 bases, V lost 4 bases, and 7 bases had no gene match. CDR1 and CDR2 (germline): MNHEY, SMNVEV (reference sequence). This chain's CDR3 is CASSSSGTVNQPQHF. The CDR3, as DNA: TGTGCCAGCAGTTCTTCCGGGACAGTGAATCAGCCCCAGCATTTT.

The chain couples TRBV5-1 to TRBJ2-5; 9 bases agree with TRBD2. The germline CDR1 and CDR2 sequences are SGHRS and YFSETQ. The junction had 15 bases not matched to a gene; V was cut back by 4 bases and J by 5 bases. There are 17 residues in the CDR3. The chain's CDR3 is CASSPRRAGGRAETQYF. Written as DNA, the CDR3 is TGCGCCAGCAGCCCAAGGAGGGCAGGCGGGAGGGCGGAGACCCAGTACTTC.

The chain links TRBV30 to TRBJ1-2; 11 bases map to TRBD1. V lost 1 base to trimming and J lost 6 bases; unmatched junction nucleotides: 1. The CDR3 is 13 residues long. Looked up from germline, CDR1 is GTSNPN and CDR2 is SVGIG (reference sequence). The CDR3 sequence: CAWSADRGHGYTF. The CDR3 nucleotides are TGTGCCTGGAGTGCGGACAGGGGGCATGGCTACACCTTC. Filled out from reference TRBV30 and TRBJ1-2, the complete variable domain reads SQTIHQWPATLVQPVGSPLSLECTVEGTSNPNLYWYRQAAGRGLQLLFYSVGIGQISSEVPQNLSASRPQDRQFILSSKKLLLSDSGFYLCAWSADRGHGYTFGSGTRLTVV.

This chain joins TRBV19 and TRBJ1-4; 9 bases are a match to TRBD1. Germline lookup yields CDR1 LNHDA and CDR2 SQIVND (reference sequence). CDR3 length equals 15 residues. J gave up 8 bases and V 4 bases, and 8 bases lay outside the gene matches. The CDR3 is CASSTRDRVGEKLFF. CDR3 in DNA: TGTGCCAGTAGTACACGGGACAGGGTAGGCGAAAAACTGTTTTTT.

The CDR3 sequence is CASSQEQGGTYEQYF. The CDR3 DNA is TGTGCCAGCAGCCAAGAACAAGGGGGCACCTACGAGCAGTACTTC. The V and J genes are TRBV4-2 and TRBJ2-7; 7 bases fit TRBD1. The ends lost 0 bases at V and 2 bases at J; junction bases unmatched: 4. CDR3 length: 15 residues. CDR1 is LGHNA and CDR2 is YNFKEQ in the germline V gene.

Judged by abundance, this clone is medium-sized. The chain recombines TRBV5-1 with TRBJ2-1, with 7 bases aligning to TRBD1. CDR1 and CDR2 (germline): SGHRS, YFSETQ. J was trimmed by 3 bases and V by 4 bases; bases with no gene match: 7. The CDR3 covers 15 residues. CDR3 sequence (DNA): TGCGCCAGCAGCCCACTGGACAGGTTCTACAATGAGCAGTTCTTC. It encodes CASSPLDRFYNEQFF.

V and J are TRBV5-1 and TRBJ2-2; possibly TRBD1 for D (5 bases). The CDR3 loop spans 15 amino acids. Germline V gene sequence: CDR1 SGHRS, CDR2 YFSETQ. V was shortened by 4 bases and J by 1 base, with 11 bases between the two germline ends. Here the CDR3 reads CASSPDSENTGELFF. The CDR3 region has the DNA TGCGCCAGCAGCCCCGACAGTGAGAACACCGGGGAGCTGTTTTTT.